One and the same sample provided the 10 T cell receptor beta chains below, sequenced in a study of metastatic and nonmetastatic thyroid tumors. TCRdb re-called clones via MiXCR from the PCR reads. The top ten hold 3.6% of the sample, which has roughly 90,000 clones, under 15% seen once. Among the patients, none had received any treatment before thyroid surgery. Sequencing was carried out using blood. These receptors came from a female donor with papillary thyroid cancer or a benign thyroid nodule (not recorded which). Some clones in this sample may be carry-over from other donors' samples.

This clone was detected ten times or more. The chain is built from TRBV5-1 and TRBJ1-2, with TRBD1 matching over 9 bases. The CDR3 has 14 residues. Germline-derived CDR1 and CDR2 are SGHRS and YFSETQ. V shed 4 bases and J 4 bases; nucleotides not matched to a gene: 5. The CDR3 region has the DNA TGCGCCAGCAGCCCGCCGACAGGGGGCTATGGCTACACCTTC. This gives the protein CASSPPTGGYGYTF.

In its sample, this clone was seen many times. This rearrangement joins TRBV4-2 to TRBJ1-2; unclear D gene. Trimming stripped 1 base from V and 1 base from J, with 7 bases between. CDR3 length: 14 amino acids. The germline gives CDR1 LGHNA, CDR2 YNFKEQ. The CDR3 spells CASSQVLINYGYTF. The DNA for the CDR3 is TGTGCCAGCAGCCAAGTCTTAATTAACTATGGCTACACCTTC.

This clone was seen repeatedly, ten times or more. V gene TRBV28 combines with J gene TRBJ2-7; TRBD1 might be the D (6 bases). Germline CDR1 and CDR2: MDHEN and SYDVKM. V was shortened by 5 bases and J by 2 bases, with 10 bases between the two germline ends. The CDR3 runs 13 residues. The CDR3, as DNA: TGTGCCAGCAGTAGGGACAAACCCTACGAGCAGTACTTC. Amino acid sequence: CASSRDKPYEQYF.

Regarding this clone: A single base separates this from a much larger clone, so it may be a read error. The chain uses TRBV20-1 and TRBJ1-2; a weak D match, TRBD1 (6 bases). CDR3 size: 14 residues. Trimming left V 7 bases short and J 7 bases short, with 22 bases between. Germline assignment: CDR1 DFQATT and CDR2 SNEGSKA (reference sequence). The CDR3 bases are TGCAGTGTTGGGGGGCTACAGGGTGGAGGTGGCTACACCTTC. Translation: CSVGGLQGGGGYTF.

Many counts were recorded for this clone. The V and J genes are TRBV20-1 and TRBJ2-1; 12 nucleotides match TRBD2. CDR1 is DFQATT, CDR2 SNEGSKA, per germline (reference sequence). CDR3 length: 17 residues. V lost 4 bases, J lost 9 bases, and 16 bases stayed unmatched. CDR3 loop: CSAIVPKVGLAGSEQFF. DNA of the CDR3: TGCAGTGCTATAGTTCCCAAAGTAGGACTAGCGGGGTCTGAGCAGTTCTTC.

This clone was seen repeatedly, ten times or more. This chain joins TRBV11-1 and TRBJ1-2; 8 bases fit TRBD1. V lost 1 base, J lost 3 bases, and 19 bases stayed unmatched. Per the germline V gene, CDR1 is SGHAT and CDR2 is FQDESV (reference sequence). CDR3 length: 20 residues. CDR3 sequence reads: CASSLGQRQGRAQPDYGYTF. CDR3 DNA sequence: TGTGCCAGCAGCTTAGGGCAACGACAGGGGCGGGCTCAGCCGGACTATGGCTACACCTTC.

Turning to this clone: This may be a read error: a much more frequent sequence differs by one nucleotide. The chain employs TRBV20-1 and TRBJ2-1; 8 positions agree with TRBD1. V was clipped by 4 bases and J by 8 bases; unmatched bases: 7. This CDR3 is 13 amino acids long. In germline, CDR1 is DFQATT, CDR2 SNEGSKA (reference sequence). CDR3 nucleotide sequence: TGCAGTGCTACGGGACAGGTTGTAGATGAGCAGTTCTTC. Protein sequence: CSATGQVVDEQFF.

This clone occurred many times. The V call is TRBV29-1, the J call TRBJ1-2; 8 bases fit TRBD1. CDR3 size: 14 residues. After removal of 6 bases from V and 1 base from J, the junction contained 7 bases not matched to a gene. Germline CDR1 SQVTM, CDR2 ANQGSEA. The CDR3 here is CSVATGVGNYGYTF. As DNA, the CDR3 is TGCAGCGTCGCGACAGGGGTTGGTAACTATGGCTACACCTTC.

This clone was picked up a small number of times. The junction and the germline gene differ at one end; a read error may be behind it. The V call is TRBV28, the J call TRBJ1-4, with D unresolved. Germline CDR1 is MDHEN and CDR2 is SYDVKM. This CDR3 has 16 residues. The DNA of the CDR3 is TGTGCCAGCAGACTTGGCGGGGTTTGGACTAATGAAAAACTGTTCTTT. It is translated as CASRLGGVWTNEKLFF.

At least ten counts were recorded for this clone. The gene calls are TRBV19 and TRBJ2-5, with 13 positions matching TRBD2. The germline CDR1 and CDR2 sequences are LNHDA and SQIVND (reference sequence). The V gene end was trimmed by 10 bases and the J gene end by 5 bases; junction bases not matched to a gene: 7. The CDR3 has 14 amino acids. Written as DNA, the CDR3 is TGTGCCACCGCCGGGACTAGCGGGGAGGAGACCCAGTACTTC. This encodes CATAGTSGEETQYF. The full variable domain, its missing parts supplied by reference TRBV19 and TRBJ2-5, is DGGITQSPKYLFRKEGQNVTLSCEQNLNHDAMYWYRQDPGQGLRLIYYSQIVNDFQKGDIAEGYSVSREKKESFPLTVTSAQKNPTAFYLCATAGTSGEETQYFGPGTRLLVL.